The 26 T cell receptor beta chains reported below all come from one sample, sequenced in a study of T cell responses to AZD1222 COVID-19 vaccine. The data were produced by immunoSEQ multiplex PCR, yet TCRdb's version contains in-frame clones alone and is incomplete. The data contain 170,000 or so clones, less than 95% of them seen just once; the ten biggest clones take up roughly 1.6%. This material consisted of peripheral blood, taken on day 0 of AZD1222 vaccination. The source is an adult in good health.

This chain connects TRBV27 to TRBJ1-1, with D unclear. Germline CDR1 MNHEY, CDR2 SMNVEV (reference sequence). The CDR3 totals 14 residues. Deletions cut 0 bases from V and 0 bases from J, with 5 bases between. CDR3 sequence: CASSLSKMNTEAFF. The CDR3 DNA sequence: TGTGCCAGCAGTTTATCGAAGATGAACACTGAAGCTTTCTTT.

The V gene is TRBV6-2 or TRBV6-3, the J gene TRBJ1-2; TRBD1 might be the D (6 bases). CDR1 and CDR2 from the germline V gene are MNHEY and SVGEGT. The V and J ends lost 5 bases and 8 bases respectively, with 30 bases between them. The CDR3 extends over 18 amino acids. CDR3 protein: CASSPHLRTGPSLRGYTF. In DNA form, the CDR3 reads TGTGCCAGCAGTCCCCATCTACGTACAGGGCCCTCTTTGAGGGGCTACACCTTC.

The rearrangement uses TRBV4-1 and TRBJ1-5; TRBD1 is a possible D gene (5 bases). Looked up from germline, CDR1 is MGHRA and CDR2 is YSYEKL. V dropped 1 base and J dropped 6 bases, with 10 bases sitting between them. This CDR3 is built from 14 residues. In DNA form, the CDR3 reads TGCGCCAGCAGCCAAGCGGGGGTTCTTCAGCCCCAGCATTTT. Translation: CASSQAGVLQPQHF.

This chain joins TRBV28 and TRBJ1-1, with D maybe TRBD1 (5 bases). CDR1 is MDHEN and CDR2 is SYDVKM in the germline V gene. CDR3 length: 14 amino acids. Trimming left V 3 bases short and J 7 bases short, with 15 bases between. In DNA form, the CDR3 reads TGTGCCAGCAGTTTCTCCGGGACGGCAGATGAAGCTTTCTTT. Its protein product is CASSFSGTADEAFF.

This chain joins TRBV11-1 and TRBJ1-5; 9 bases align to TRBD1. The CDR3 runs 15 residues. CDR1 and CDR2 (germline): SGHAT, FQDESV (reference sequence). The ends lost 3 bases at V and 0 bases at J; junction bases unmatched: 0. The CDR3 coding sequence is TGTGCCAGCAGCTTGGACAGGGGTAGCAATCAGCCCCAGCATTTT. Amino acid sequence: CASSLDRGSNQPQHF.

The chain carries TRBV6-2 or TRBV6-3 and TRBJ2-1, with D possibly being TRBD2 (5 bases). Trimming stripped 0 bases from V and 0 bases from J, with 15 bases between. The CDR3 spans 18 residues. CDR1 and CDR2 from the germline V gene are MNHEY and SVGEGT. The CDR3 loop reads CASSYSGREIDSYNEQFF. CDR3 coding DNA: TGTGCCAGCAGTTACTCGGGAAGGGAGATTGACTCCTACAATGAGCAGTTCTTC.

V usage is TRBV9 and J usage is TRBJ1-5; D gene unclear. The V end lost 2 bases, the J end lost 4 bases, and 7 bases lay between the germline ends. CDR1 and CDR2 (germline): SGDLS, YYNGEE. This CDR3 has 13 amino acids. The CDR3 sequence: CASSVGRNQPQHF. DNA of the CDR3: TGTGCCAGCAGCGTCGGAAGAAATCAGCCCCAGCATTTT.

Only a few counts were recorded for this clone. The chain carries TRBV24-1 and TRBJ2-2; 7 bases fit TRBD1. Germline CDR1 KGHDR, CDR2 SFDVKD. V lost 5 bases, J lost 2 bases, and 10 bases stayed unmatched. This CDR3 spans 17 amino acids. The CDR3 is CATSAKGGGGNTGELFF. Here the CDR3 DNA reads TGTGCCACCAGTGCTAAAGGGGGCGGTGGAAACACCGGGGAGCTGTTTTTT.

The chain joins TRBV6-5 to TRBJ1-1, with 7 positions matching TRBD1. The V gene end was trimmed by 11 bases and the J gene end by 4 bases; junction bases not matched to a gene: 10. CDR3 length: 13 residues. Germline assignment: CDR1 MNHEY and CDR2 SVGAGI. The CDR3 DNA reads as TGTGCCGCAGCTCGACAGGGTGGCACTGAAGCTTTCTTT. Translated: CAAARQGGTEAFF.

The chain combines TRBV7-2 with TRBJ1-5; no firm D call. There are 16 residues in the CDR3. V gave up 5 bases and J gave up 1 base, with 15 bases separating them. Germline V CDR1 and CDR2: SGHTA, FQGNSA. The CDR3 here is CASSPPLFGSNQPQHF. The CDR3 DNA sequence: TGTGCCAGCAGCCCGCCCCTCTTTGGGAGCAATCAGCCCCAGCATTTT.

The V gene is TRBV15, the J gene TRBJ2-7; TRBD1 or TRBD2 may be the D gene (6 bases each). Germline CDR1 and CDR2: LNHNV and YYDKDF (reference sequence). This CDR3 comprises 16 residues. V was pared by 6 bases and J by 4 bases, with 22 bases between. The CDR3 region has the DNA TGTGCCACCAGTTTTAGTAGGAGGGACACAAATTACGAGCAGTACTTC. Translated: CATSFSRRDTNYEQYF.

The chain employs TRBV25-1 and TRBJ2-7, with unresolved D. Germline V gene data show CDR1 as MGHDK and CDR2 as SYGVNS. The V and J ends lost 2 bases and 0 bases respectively, with 11 bases between them. This CDR3 spans 15 amino acids. The CDR3 region is CASSEEQRSSYEQYF. CDR3 sequence (DNA): TGTGCCAGCAGTGAAGAACAGCGTAGCTCCTACGAGCAGTACTTC.

The CDR3 spells CASSSARHLANYGYTF. As DNA, the CDR3 is TGTGCCAGCAGCTCCGCCAGACACCTAGCTAACTATGGCTACACCTTC. V usage is TRBV7-2 and J usage is TRBJ1-2; D is ambiguous. Germline CDR1 is SGHTA and CDR2 is FQGNSA. This CDR3 comprises 16 residues. Trimming removed 4 bases at V and 0 bases at J, with 15 bases between.

CDR3 bases: TGTGCCAGCAAGGCTAGCGGGAGCACAGATACGCAGTATTTT. Translation gives CASKASGSTDTQYF. The chain couples TRBV7-9 to TRBJ2-3; TRBD2 agrees at 8 bases. V lost 7 bases and J lost 0; bases outside the gene matches: 3. Germline lookup yields CDR1 SEHNR and CDR2 FQNEAQ (reference sequence). CDR3 length equals 14 residues.

The V call is TRBV2, the J call TRBJ1-2; a weak D match, TRBD1 (6 bases). Trimming took 6 bases from V and 8 from J, leaving 13 bases between them. Germline CDR1 is SNHLY and CDR2 is FYNNEI. The CDR3 contains 12 residues. This chain's CDR3 is CASRIGGGGYTF. Here the CDR3 DNA reads TGTGCCAGCAGAATAGGGGGAGGCGGCTACACCTTC.

The chain recombines TRBV7-8 with TRBJ2-5; TRBD1 agrees at 9 bases. The CDR3 length is 15 residues. With V trimmed by 2 bases and J by 2 bases, 3 bases remained unmatched. Germline V gene lookup returns CDR1 SGHVS and CDR2 FQNEAQ. The CDR3 protein is CASSLTGGSQETQYF. The CDR3 region has the DNA TGTGCCAGCAGCTTAACAGGGGGCTCACAAGAGACCCAGTACTTC.

The CDR3: CASSPDLGVGANVLTF. For the CDR3, the DNA is TGTGCCAGCAGCCCAGACTTGGGCGTTGGGGCCAACGTCCTGACTTTC. The chain couples TRBV7-3 to TRBJ2-6; D is unclear. The V gene lost 5 bases and the J gene lost 3 bases, with 14 bases spanning the gap. The CDR3 consists of 16 residues. The germline V gene has CDR1 SGHTA and CDR2 FQGTGA.

The chain carries TRBV6-2 or TRBV6-3 and TRBJ1-5; no definite D call. With 0 bases removed from V and 4 bases from J, the gap between germline ends came to 7 bases. The CDR3 has 14 residues. Germline V gives CDR1 MNHEY, CDR2 SVGEGT. The DNA for the CDR3 is TGTGCCAGCAGTTACTCGGGCAGGAATCAGCCCCAGCATTTT. Translation: CASSYSGRNQPQHF.

The chain has TRBV4-1 and TRBJ1-5, with TRBD1 identical over 8 bases. CDR1 is MGHRA, CDR2 YSYEKL, per germline. This CDR3 spans 14 amino acids. The V gene end was trimmed by 4 bases and the J gene end by 5 bases; junction bases not matched to a gene: 4. The DNA for the CDR3 is TGCGCCAGCAGCCCTGGACAGGGAGATCAGCCCCAGCATTTT. Translated, it gives CASSPGQGDQPQHF.

The chain combines TRBV30 with TRBJ1-6; D may be TRBD1 (6 bases). V shed 3 bases and J shed 10 bases, with 16 bases lying between them. Germline-derived CDR1 and CDR2 are GTSNPN and SVGIG (reference sequence). The CDR3 spans 14 residues. This CDR3 is CAWRDGQRDSPLHF. CDR3 DNA sequence: TGTGCCTGGAGGGACGGACAGCGGGACTCACCCCTCCACTTT.

The chain joins TRBV6-2 or TRBV6-3 to TRBJ1-2; D gene unclear. Germline loops: CDR1 MNHEY, CDR2 SVGEGT. Deletions cut 4 bases from V and 0 bases from J, with 9 bases between. The CDR3 length is 14 residues. This CDR3 is CASSLTGTNYGYTF. CDR3 nucleotide sequence: TGTGCCAGCAGTTTAACCGGGACTAACTATGGCTACACCTTC.

The table lists this clone with a few counts. This rearrangement joins TRBV4-1 to TRBJ2-3; D might be TRBD2 (6 bases). Trimming took off 0 bases at V and 2 bases at J, with 12 bases between the two ends. Germline V gene lookup returns CDR1 MGHRA and CDR2 YSYEKL. This CDR3 region has 16 residues. CDR3 amino acids: CASSQDQEGYTDTQYF. The DNA of the CDR3 is TGCGCCAGCAGCCAAGATCAGGAGGGGTACACAGATACGCAGTATTTT.

The chain recombines TRBV5-1 with TRBJ2-2, with 9 bases matching TRBD2. Per the germline V gene, CDR1 is SGHRS and CDR2 is YFSETQ. The V and J ends lost 3 bases and 9 bases, in that order; junction bases with no gene match: 6. CDR3 size: 14 residues. The CDR3, as DNA: TGCGCCAGCAGCTCTAGCGGGGTAACCTGGGAGCTGTTTTTT. It yields the protein CASSSSGVTWELFF.

V gene TRBV7-8 combines with J gene TRBJ1-4; 8 bases line up with TRBD1. The CDR3 extends over 18 amino acids. The V and J ends lost 5 bases and 7 bases, in that order; junction bases with no gene match: 18. Germline V gives CDR1 SGHVS, CDR2 FQNEAQ. The CDR3 DNA reads as TGTGCCAGCAGCCGCAGAACAGTCGGGGCCAGGGGGCTTGAAAAACTGTTTTTT. This translates into CASSRRTVGARGLEKLFF.

The chain employs TRBV5-1 and TRBJ1-1; D gene ambiguous. Trimming shortened V by 2 bases and J by 6 bases, and 17 bases separated the two germline ends. There are 15 residues in the CDR3. The germline CDR1 and CDR2 sequences are SGHRS and YFSETQ. CDR3 nucleotides: TGCGCCAGCAGCTTCACCCTCTGGGGTCGGGCTGAAGCTTTCTTT. Translating gives CASSFTLWGRAEAFF.

The chain joins TRBV6-1 to TRBJ2-2; no firm D call. This CDR3 has 13 residues. Germline CDR1 and CDR2: MNHNS and SASEGT. The germline V and J ends were trimmed by 1 base and 5 bases, with 5 bases remaining between them. The CDR3 nucleotides are TGTGCCAGCAGTGAAGGCTGGACCGGGGAGCTGTTTTTT. Protein sequence: CASSEGWTGELFF.